Here is one T cell receptor beta chain with its context. This record comes from a study of blood T cell repertoires in COVID-19. Germline assignment: CDR1 LNHDA and CDR2 SQIVND (reference sequence). The CDR3 is 16 amino acids. V was trimmed by 5 bases and J by 1 base, leaving 15 bases between them. Libraries were prepared by immunoSEQ multiplex PCR; TCRdb keeps only in-frame clonotypes and omits some of them. The sample has fewer than 350,000 clones; around 84% are singletons. Sequences were obtained from PBMCs or T cells enriched from blood (not recorded which). The sequence derives from a woman in her 50s who had recovered from COVID-19. The V and J genes are TRBV19 and TRBJ1-5; perhaps TRBD1 as D (6 bases). The CDR3 nucleotides are TGTGCCAGTAGTTCCCTGGCGGGGGCCAGCAATCAGCCCCAGCATTTT. This translates into CASSSLAGASNQPQHF.